Sequencing of this T cell receptor (beta chain) was carried out in a study of cytomegalovirus exposure and HLA in healthy donors. PCR was performed using 60 Vbeta and 13 Jbeta primers. The repertoire was sequenced with immunoSEQ multiplex PCR; TCRdb's copy has only in-frame clones and lacks some. The repertoire holds approximately 220,000 clones, with just over 75% as singletons. The V gene's germline CDR1 is SGDLS and CDR2 YYNGEE. The V end lost 0 bases, the J end lost 7 bases, and 11 bases lay between the germline ends. This CDR3 spans 14 amino acids. The rearrangement links TRBV9 to TRBJ2-1, with D hard to call. The clonotype comes from a man aged 18 to 29 in good health and CMV-seronegative. Sample: PBMCs. CDR3 DNA: TGTGCCAGCAGCGTAGCTGACGACTTTAATGAGCAGTTCTTC. Protein sequence: CASSVADDFNEQFF.